A single sample gave rise to the 27 T cell receptor beta chains below, sequenced in a study of response to subunit inactivated influenza vaccine. TCRdb independently ran MiXCR on the RT-PCR reads; one entry per CDR3 protein. The sample records 530,000 or so distinct CDR3 sequences, about an eighth being singletons. The sample in question was PBMCs from blood, obtained on the day of vaccination. The receptor source for this set is a middle-aged man who received an inactivated influenza vaccine.

This clonotype was detected many times. V and J are TRBV27 and TRBJ2-7; 9 nucleotides match TRBD1. Germline V CDR1 and CDR2: MNHEY, SMNVEV (reference sequence). The V and J ends lost 5 bases and 7 bases, in that order; junction bases with no gene match: 6. The CDR3 totals 13 residues. This CDR3 is CASSLGQGREQYF. The CDR3 region has the DNA TGTGCCAGCAGTCTGGGACAGGGCCGGGAGCAGTACTTC.

This clonotype was seen a handful of times. V gene TRBV7-8 combines with J gene TRBJ2-3, with a possible D match to TRBD1 (6 bases). V lost 1 base to trimming and J lost 6 bases, with 20 bases between them. The CDR3 length is 17 residues. Germline-derived CDR1 and CDR2 are SGHVS and FQNEAQ. The CDR3 region has the DNA TGTGCCAGCAGCTTAGGAAGTCAGGGGTATCAGTTTGATACGCAGTATTTT. Amino acids: CASSLGSQGYQFDTQYF.

This clonotype was counted ten times or more. This sequence joins TRBV11-2 and TRBJ2-5; D may be TRBD1 or TRBD2 (5 bases each). The germline CDR1 and CDR2 sequences are SGHAT and FQNNGV. The V gene lost 1 base and the J gene lost 2 bases, with 20 bases spanning the gap. The CDR3 is 18 amino acids. The CDR3 here is CASSLGVGGARTQETQYF. The CDR3 region has the DNA TGTGCCAGCAGCTTAGGAGTTGGGGGAGCCAGGACTCAAGAGACCCAGTACTTC.

This clonotype was recorded a few times. The chain recombines TRBV3-1 with TRBJ2-3; perhaps TRBD2 as D (6 bases). This CDR3 spans 18 amino acids. V shed 1 base and J shed 0 bases, with 17 bases lying between them. CDR1 LGHDT and CDR2 YNNKEL come from the germline V gene (reference sequence). CDR3 nucleotide sequence: TGTGCCAGCAGCCAAGTTCTGAGTGGCGGGGCCAGCACAGATACGCAGTATTTT. Translation gives CASSQVLSGGASTDTQYF.

This clonotype was seen a handful of times. This rearrangement joins TRBV29-1 to TRBJ2-1; D is perhaps TRBD1 or TRBD2 (5 bases each). CDR1 and CDR2 from the germline V gene are SQVTM and ANQGSEA. The CDR3 is made up of 16 amino acids. The V gene lost 7 bases and the J gene lost 3 bases, with 22 bases spanning the gap. CDR3 in amino acids: CSGVLGARIDYNEQFF. The DNA of the CDR3 is TGCAGCGGCGTACTCGGGGCCCGAATCGACTACAATGAGCAGTTCTTC.

This clonotype was counted ten times or more. The chain is built from TRBV5-1 and TRBJ2-4, with 12 nucleotides matching TRBD1. The CDR3 sequence is 14 residues long. The V segment lost 4 bases and the J segment 8 bases; nucleotides outside the gene matches: 4. Germline lookup yields CDR1 SGHRS and CDR2 YFSETQ. CDR3: CASSPGQGAHIQYF. CDR3 DNA: TGCGCCAGCAGCCCGGGACAGGGGGCCCACATTCAGTACTTC.

This clonotype was picked up many times. The chain uses TRBV7-2 and TRBJ2-1; 9 nucleotides match TRBD2. The CDR3 sequence is 16 residues long. V gave up 3 bases and J gave up 4 bases; unmatched junction bases: 7. Germline CDR1 SGHTA, CDR2 FQGNSA. The CDR3 bases are TGTGCCAGCAGCTTGACTAGCGGAGGTTTGTACAATGAGCAGTTCTTC. Amino acid sequence: CASSLTSGGLYNEQFF.

This clonotype was counted between two and nine times. The CDR3 loop reads CASTTRVIEQYF. CDR3 DNA: TGTGCCAGCACGACAAGGGTGATCGAGCAGTACTTC. This sequence joins TRBV6-1 and TRBJ2-7; D not certain. V shed 7 bases and J shed 6 bases, with 13 bases lying between them. The germline V gene encodes CDR1 MNHNS and CDR2 SASEGT. CDR3 length: 12 residues.

The J gene is TRBJ2-1, the V gene TRBV3-1; D gene unclear. Germline V lookup: CDR1 LGHDT, CDR2 YNNKEL (reference sequence). CDR3 length equals 14 residues. Deletions cut 1 base from V and 9 bases from J, with 13 bases between. The CDR3 is CASSQGGYTGEQFF. The CDR3 DNA is TGTGCCAGCAGCCAAGGGGGTTATACTGGTGAGCAGTTCTTC.

This clonotype was detected only a few times. J is TRBJ2-7 and V is TRBV5-1, with TRBD1 matching over 9 bases. From germline, CDR1 is SGHRS and CDR2 YFSETQ. The CDR3 covers 14 residues. Unmatched junction bases numbered 6, after V lost 3 bases and J lost 5 bases. The DNA for the CDR3 is TGCGCCAGCAGCTGGAGGACAGGGGCGGACGAGCAGTACTTC. Translated, it gives CASSWRTGADEQYF.

The chain links TRBV29-1 to TRBJ2-3; the D is unclear. The CDR3 sequence is 13 residues long. Trimming took off 3 bases at V and 4 bases at J, with 11 bases between the two ends. Germline V lookup: CDR1 SQVTM, CDR2 ANQGSEA. The DNA of the CDR3 is TGCAGCGTTGAGCTACCGGAAGCAGATACGCAGTATTTT. Protein sequence: CSVELPEADTQYF.

The gene calls are TRBV27 and TRBJ1-2; TRBD1 matches 9 bases. V was clipped by 6 bases and J by 4 bases; unmatched bases: 9. The CDR3 has 15 amino acids. Looked up from germline, CDR1 is MNHEY and CDR2 is SMNVEV (reference sequence). CDR3 nucleotide sequence: TGTGCCAGCAGAACAGGGGGCGAGGCGGGCTATGGCTACACCTTC. It is translated as CASRTGGEAGYGYTF.

The chain is built from TRBV20-1 and TRBJ2-1, with TRBD2 matching over 8 bases. The CDR3 has 13 residues. The germline gives CDR1 DFQATT, CDR2 SNEGSKA (reference sequence). The CDR3 here is CSRSSGRPTEQFF. DNA of the CDR3: TGCAGCCGATCCAGCGGGAGACCCACTGAGCAGTTCTTC.

Details on this clonotype: This clone may be a read error of a much larger clone one base away. The chain carries TRBV4-2 and TRBJ2-3; D is tentatively TRBD1 or TRBD2 (6 bases each). The V gene lost 2 bases and the J gene lost 4 bases, with 19 bases spanning the gap. CDR1 and CDR2 from the germline V gene are LGHNA and YNFKEQ. The CDR3 is 17 amino acids. The CDR3 spells CASSQNGGPRGADTQYF. The CDR3 bases are TGTGCCAGCAGCCAAAATGGGGGGCCTAGGGGGGCAGATACGCAGTATTTT.

This clonotype was recorded a few times. The chain combines TRBV6-2 or TRBV6-3 with TRBJ1-5; D is ambiguous. Germline V CDR1 and CDR2: MNHEY, SVGEGT. V lost 5 bases and J 5 bases, leaving 16 bases between the germline ends. This CDR3 region has 15 residues. CDR3 in amino acids: CASSPLNVGDQPQHF. CDR3 nucleotide sequence: TGTGCCAGCAGTCCCCTCAACGTTGGCGATCAGCCCCAGCATTTT.

The chain has TRBV4-3 and TRBJ2-1; D gene ambiguous. The CDR3 has 15 amino acids. The V end lost 1 base, the J end lost 8 bases, and 15 bases lay between the germline ends. Germline CDR1 reads LGHNA; CDR2 reads YSLEER. CDR3 DNA: TGCGCCAGCAGCCAAGGACCAGGCAGCCCCCATGAGCAGTTCTTC. Its translation: CASSQGPGSPHEQFF.

This chain joins TRBV7-2 and TRBJ2-4, with D tentatively TRBD1 (6 bases). V was cut by 5 bases and J by 1 base, with 15 bases left in between. CDR1 and CDR2 (germline): SGHTA, FQGNSA. This CDR3 has 16 residues. This CDR3 is CASSPRQVVAKNIQYF. The CDR3 DNA reads as TGTGCCAGCAGCCCTAGACAGGTTGTTGCCAAAAACATTCAGTACTTC.

In its sample, this clonotype was seen a few times. The genes are TRBV12-3 or TRBV12-4 and TRBJ2-2; TRBD1 matches at 10 bases. CDR3 length: 15 residues. V lost 3 bases, J lost 3 bases, and 1 base stayed unmatched. The chain's CDR3 is CASSFDRGHTGELFF. The DNA for the CDR3 is TGTGCCAGCAGTTTCGACAGGGGGCACACCGGGGAGCTGTTTTTT.

This chain uses TRBV7-8 with TRBJ2-3; 8 positions agree with TRBD2. Germline CDR1 reads SGHVS; CDR2 reads FQNEAQ. CDR3 size: 17 residues. The trim removed 5 bases at V and 2 bases at J, leaving 12 bases unmatched. This CDR3 reads CASSPTRASGYTDTQYF. CDR3 nucleotides: TGTGCCAGCAGCCCGACACGGGCTAGCGGGTACACAGATACGCAGTATTTT.

The V and J genes are TRBV9 and TRBJ2-5; TRBD1 agrees at 8 bases. This CDR3 spans 15 amino acids. Germline CDR1 is SGDLS and CDR2 is YYNGEE. Trimming took 3 bases from V and 5 from J; bases not matched to a gene: 9. The CDR3 here is CASSADRVGRETQYF. The CDR3, as DNA: TGTGCCAGCAGCGCGGACAGGGTGGGACGGGAGACCCAGTACTTC. The full variable domain, in which reference TRBV9 and TRBJ2-5 provide the parts outside the CDR3, is DSGVTQTPKHLITATGQRVTLRCSPRSGDLSVYWYQQSLDQGLQFLIQYYNGEERAKGNILERFSAQQFPDLHSELNLSSLELGDSALYFCASSADRVGRETQYFGPGTRLLVL.

This clonotype was recorded at least ten times. This chain joins TRBV28 and TRBJ2-7; 13 bases map to TRBD2. The CDR3 has 14 amino acids. The germline V gene encodes CDR1 MDHEN and CDR2 SYDVKM. With 7 bases clipped from V and 4 bases from J, the junction kept 4 bases outside the gene matches. The CDR3 is CASTGTSGTYEQYF. For the CDR3, the DNA is TGTGCCAGCACCGGGACTAGCGGGACTTACGAGCAGTACTTC.

A few counts support this clonotype. The genes are TRBV7-2 and TRBJ1-2, with D possibly being TRBD1 (5 bases). The CDR3 has 16 amino acids. CDR1 and CDR2 (germline): SGHTA, FQGNSA. The V gene lost 8 bases and the J gene lost 7 bases, with 26 bases spanning the gap. This CDR3 reads CASATLMQGIQLGYTF. The CDR3 coding sequence is TGTGCCAGCGCCACACTGATGCAGGGTATCCAACTTGGCTACACCTTC.

The rearrangement uses TRBV6-1 and TRBJ1-5; D possibly corresponds to TRBD1 (5 bases). CDR1 and CDR2 (germline): MNHNS, SASEGT. CDR3 length: 15 amino acids. Trimming left V 1 base short and J 4 bases short, with 11 bases between. For the CDR3, the DNA is TGTGCCAGCAGTGAAGGATCAGGGATGAATCAGCCCCAGCATTTT. This translates into CASSEGSGMNQPQHF.

The J gene is TRBJ2-1, the V gene TRBV12-3 or TRBV12-4; D may be TRBD1 or TRBD2 (5 bases each). The CDR3 runs 11 residues. V shed 6 bases and J shed 14 bases, with 14 bases lying between them. The CDR3 loop is CASSLEGLKFF. The CDR3 DNA reads TGTGCCAGCAGCCTAGAGGGGTTGAAGTTCTTC.

V is TRBV29-1 and J is TRBJ1-1, with unresolved D. V lost 7 bases and J lost 1, with 13 bases in between. The CDR3 is made up of 13 amino acids. CDR1 is SQVTM and CDR2 is ANQGSEA in the germline V gene. This chain's CDR3 is CSAEVRRNTEAFF. The CDR3 region has the DNA TGCAGCGCAGAAGTCAGGAGGAACACTGAAGCTTTCTTT.

The chain joins TRBV11-2 to TRBJ2-3, with D maybe TRBD2 (5 bases). Germline CDR1 SGHAT, CDR2 FQNNGV. CDR3 length: 15 amino acids. Trimming pared 4 bases from V and 6 bases from J, leaving 17 bases between. In nucleotides, the CDR3 is TGTGCCAGCAGCTCGTTGAGCGGCAGGCGGGATACGCAGTATTTT. This encodes CASSSLSGRRDTQYF.

The table lists this clonotype with a few counts. V is TRBV20-1 and J is TRBJ2-3; a possible D gene is TRBD1 (6 bases). Germline CDR1 DFQATT, CDR2 SNEGSKA (reference sequence). The V end lost 3 bases, the J end lost 7 bases, and 14 bases lay between the germline ends. This CDR3 is built from 13 residues. Written as DNA, the CDR3 is TGCAGTGCTAGCCGGGACACAGACCATACGCAGTATTTT. Its translation is CSASRDTDHTQYF.